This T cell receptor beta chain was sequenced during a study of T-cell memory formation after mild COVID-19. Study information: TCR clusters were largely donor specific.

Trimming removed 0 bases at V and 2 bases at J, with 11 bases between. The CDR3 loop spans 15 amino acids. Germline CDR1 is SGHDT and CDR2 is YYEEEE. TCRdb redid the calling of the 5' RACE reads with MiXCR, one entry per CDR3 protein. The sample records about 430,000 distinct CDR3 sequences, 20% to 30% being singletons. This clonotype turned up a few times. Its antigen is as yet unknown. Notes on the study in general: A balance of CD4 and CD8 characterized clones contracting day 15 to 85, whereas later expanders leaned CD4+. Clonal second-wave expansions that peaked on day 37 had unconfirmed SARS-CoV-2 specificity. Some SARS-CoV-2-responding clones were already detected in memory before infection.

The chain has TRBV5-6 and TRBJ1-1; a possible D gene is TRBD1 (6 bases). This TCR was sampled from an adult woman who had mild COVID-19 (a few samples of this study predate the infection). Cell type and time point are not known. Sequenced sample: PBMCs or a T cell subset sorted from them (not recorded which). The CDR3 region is CASSLGGGINTEAFF. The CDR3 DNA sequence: TGTGCCAGCAGCTTGGGAGGGGGAATAAACACTGAAGCTTTCTTT.